This TCR beta chain was profiled in a study of graft-versus-host responses after intestinal transplantation. Background on the study: Recipients obtained multivisceral, liver-intestinal, or isolated intestinal transplants.

The germline CDR1 and CDR2 sequences are SNHLY and FYNNEI. V was shortened by 2 bases and J by 5 bases, with 12 bases between the two germline ends. This CDR3 spans 14 amino acids. Researchers processed graft tissue to release intraepithelial and lamina propria lymphocytes. Produced via immunoSEQ multiplex PCR; TCRdb's table is partial and in-frame only. The sample lists approximately 63,000 clones, around 86% occurring once. The J gene is TRBJ2-5, the V gene TRBV2, with D possibly being TRBD2 (6 bases). Here the sequenced sample was ileum tissue, taken 357 days after transplant. This sequence originates from a human patient who received an intestinal transplant, so some T cells may come from the graft donor. CDR3 bases: TGTGCCAGCAGTGAATGGGGGGAAGGGGAGACCCAGTACTTC. It translates to CASSEWGEGETQYF.